The 29 T cell receptor beta chains below come from one sample, sequenced in a study of T cell responses to AZD1222 COVID-19 vaccine. Sequencing was performed with immunoSEQ multiplex PCR; in TCRdb, only in-frame clones are kept and a portion is missing. Here the sample spans 95,000 to 100,000 clones, 85% to 90% being singletons. Sequenced material: peripheral blood, taken 28 days after the second AZD1222 dose. These receptors were collected from an adult who received the AZD1222 COVID-19 vaccine.

The J gene is TRBJ1-4, the V gene TRBV2, with unresolved D. Germline CDR1 reads SNHLY; CDR2 reads FYNNEI. Trimming removed 4 bases at V and 7 bases at J, with 13 bases between. The CDR3 has 14 amino acids. The DNA of the CDR3 is TGTGCCAGCAGTGGGGTGCGTACAACTGAAAAACTGTTTTTT. Its translation: CASSGVRTTEKLFF.

V is TRBV18 and J is TRBJ1-1; the D gene is possibly TRBD1 (6 bases). The CDR3 is 14 residues long. Germline V gives CDR1 KGHSH, CDR2 LQKENI. Trimming left V 0 bases short and J 10 bases short, with 15 bases between. DNA for the CDR3: TGTGCCAGCTCACCACCAGGGGGATATACTTTAGCTTTCTTT. It yields the protein CASSPPGGYTLAFF.

This clone occurred once. J is TRBJ1-1 and V is TRBV5-1; D is ambiguous. The germline V gene has CDR1 SGHRS and CDR2 YFSETQ. This CDR3 region has 12 residues. The germline V and J ends were trimmed by 4 bases and 9 bases, with 13 bases remaining between them. The CDR3 here is CASSHTGEQAFF. CDR3 sequence (DNA): TGCGCCAGCAGCCACACCGGGGAGCAAGCTTTCTTT.

The chain uses TRBV6-5 and TRBJ2-1; the D gene is possibly TRBD2 (5 bases). Germline lookup yields CDR1 MNHEY and CDR2 SVGAGI. The CDR3 runs to 13 residues. Trimming removed 2 bases from V and 4 bases from J, with 6 bases in between. The CDR3: CASSYDYYNEQFF. CDR3 nucleotide sequence: TGTGCCAGCAGTTACGACTATTACAATGAGCAGTTCTTC.

For the CDR3, the DNA is TGTGCCAGCAGCACCGGAGGGACAGTGAGCTCCTACGAGCAGTACTTC. Translating it yields CASSTGGTVSSYEQYF. The V and J genes are TRBV5-6 and TRBJ2-7, with D possibly being TRBD1 (7 bases). The CDR3 consists of 16 residues. V gave up 4 bases and J gave up 0 bases, with 17 bases separating them. Per the germline V gene, CDR1 is SGHDT and CDR2 is YYEEEE.

The V call is TRBV27, the J call TRBJ2-1; weak D call: TRBD2 (5 bases). Germline V gene sequence: CDR1 MNHEY, CDR2 SMNVEV (reference sequence). The V gene lost 3 bases and the J gene lost 7 bases, with 16 bases spanning the gap. The CDR3 has 15 amino acids. CDR3 amino acids: CASSFHRALVNEQFF. The CDR3 DNA follows: TGTGCCAGCAGTTTCCATAGGGCACTAGTTAATGAGCAGTTCTTC.

This rearrangement joins TRBV11-3 to TRBJ2-1, with TRBD1 matching 9 bases. The CDR3 spans 16 residues. With V trimmed by 3 bases and J by 2 bases, 5 bases remained unmatched. Germline-derived CDR1 and CDR2 are SGHNT and YENEEA. The CDR3 coding sequence is TGTGCCAGCAGCTTGCGCGGGACAGGGACCTACAATGAGCAGTTCTTC. Protein product: CASSLRGTGTYNEQFF.

V and J are TRBV5-1 and TRBJ1-4; 7 nucleotides agree with TRBD1. Trimming at V came to 4 bases and at J to 2 bases, leaving 8 bases not matched to a gene. Germline V gene lookup returns CDR1 SGHRS and CDR2 YFSETQ. This CDR3 is built from 16 residues. The CDR3 region is CASSPEGQPTNEKLFF. The CDR3 DNA reads TGCGCCAGCAGCCCGGAGGGACAGCCTACTAATGAAAAACTGTTTTTT.

The rearrangement links TRBV3-1 (or the pseudogene TRBV3-2) to TRBJ2-5; D not certain. With 2 bases removed from V and 2 bases from J, the gap between germline ends came to 3 bases. The germline V gene has CDR1 LGHDT and CDR2 YNNKEL (reference sequence). The CDR3 has 12 amino acids. The CDR3 DNA reads TGTGCCAGCAGCCAAAGTCAAGAGACCCAGTACTTC. Translated: CASSQSQETQYF.

The chain carries TRBV2 and TRBJ2-1, with D possibly TRBD1 on 5 matching bases. Germline V gives CDR1 SNHLY, CDR2 FYNNEI. The ends were cut back, 6 bases at V and 7 bases at J, with 19 bases in the middle. This CDR3 region has 15 residues. The CDR3 reads CASRTRGNFKNEQFF. The DNA for the CDR3 is TGTGCCAGCAGAACAAGGGGTAATTTTAAGAATGAGCAGTTCTTC.

This clone has only a few counts. V is TRBV29-1 and J is TRBJ2-1; D call uncertain. CDR3 length equals 11 residues. Trimming removed 8 bases at V and 8 bases at J, with 13 bases between. In germline, CDR1 is SQVTM, CDR2 ANQGSEA. CDR3 bases: TGCAGCATTAGAGACGGGCATGAGCAGTTCTTC. Amino acid sequence: CSIRDGHEQFF.

In nucleotides, the CDR3 is TGTGCCAGCAGATCCATAAAGCAAGCGGGCTTCACAGATACGCAGTATTTT. It yields the protein CASRSIKQAGFTDTQYF. The chain joins TRBV21-1 to TRBJ2-3; the D call TRBD2 from the table was never checked on the DNA. TRBV21-1 constitutes a pseudogene. There are 17 residues in the CDR3.

This rearrangement joins TRBV6-5 to TRBJ1-1, with unresolved D. The CDR3 consists of 14 residues. The V end lost 2 bases, the J end lost 1 base, and 8 bases lay between the germline ends. CDR1 and CDR2 from the germline V gene are MNHEY and SVGAGI. The CDR3 nucleotides read TGTGCCAGCAGTTACAGGGTGTCGAACACTGAAGCTTTCTTT. Translating gives CASSYRVSNTEAFF.

This clone was observed at least ten times. This chain uses TRBV7-6 with TRBJ2-1; D is perhaps TRBD2 (7 bases). Germline loops: CDR1 SGHVS, CDR2 FNYEAQ. There are 15 residues in the CDR3. V was clipped by 9 bases and J by 6 bases, with 21 bases between them. CDR3 residues: CASPQGGSLTNEQFF. CDR3 bases: TGTGCCAGTCCACAGGGCGGGAGCCTTACCAATGAGCAGTTCTTC.

The chain combines TRBV7-9 with TRBJ1-1; weak D call: TRBD1 (5 bases). With 5 bases removed from V and 5 bases from J, the gap between germline ends came to 15 bases. The CDR3 sequence is 14 residues long. CDR1 and CDR2 from the germline V gene are SEHNR and FQNEAQ (reference sequence). The CDR3 DNA is TGTGCCAGCAGCGCCTCGGGACGGGAGACTGAAGCTTTCTTT. Its translation is CASSASGRETEAFF.

The gene calls are TRBV7-6 and TRBJ1-4, with D tentatively TRBD1 (5 bases). V was trimmed by 2 bases and J by 5 bases, leaving 9 bases between them. The CDR3 has 14 amino acids. The germline CDR1 and CDR2 sequences are SGHVS and FNYEAQ. The CDR3 DNA sequence: TGTGCCAGCAGCTTATTCCAGGGAAATGAAAAACTGTTTTTT. It specifies CASSLFQGNEKLFF.

V gene TRBV11-2 combines with J gene TRBJ2-5, with TRBD2 matching over 12 bases. The V gene's germline CDR1 is SGHAT and CDR2 FQNNGV. The V gene end was trimmed by 8 bases and the J gene end by 4 bases; junction bases not matched to a gene: 5. The CDR3 is made up of 14 amino acids. As DNA, the CDR3 is TGTGCCAGCGAGACTAGCGGGAGACCAGAGACCCAGTACTTC. Protein sequence: CASETSGRPETQYF.

The chain recombines TRBV7-9 with TRBJ1-4; no clear D. This CDR3 is 15 amino acids long. Trimming removed 7 bases at V and 0 bases at J, with 12 bases between. Germline V gene data show CDR1 as SEHNR and CDR2 as FQNEAQ (reference sequence). CDR3 sequence (DNA): TGTGCCAGCACCACAGCCCGTGCAACTAATGAAAAACTGTTTTTT. It encodes CASTTARATNEKLFF.

The V call is TRBV7-8, the J call TRBJ2-7; TRBD1 aligns across 9 bases. Germline V gene data show CDR1 as SGHVS and CDR2 as FQNEAQ. The CDR3 runs 14 residues. V was clipped by 6 bases and J by 0 bases; unmatched bases: 3. The CDR3 sequence: CASRDRGFSYEQYF. CDR3 bases: TGTGCCAGCAGGGACAGGGGCTTCTCCTACGAGCAGTACTTC.

V and J are TRBV9 and TRBJ1-2; a weak D match, TRBD1 (6 bases). Trimming took off 3 bases at V and 5 bases at J, with 11 bases between the two ends. There are 13 residues in the CDR3. CDR1 SGDLS and CDR2 YYNGEE come from the germline V gene. The chain's CDR3 is CASSAQGSYGYTF. CDR3 sequence (DNA): TGTGCCAGCAGCGCCCAGGGGTCTTATGGCTACACCTTC.

This clone was found once. The chain combines TRBV5-1 with TRBJ1-2; D call uncertain. In germline, CDR1 is SGHRS, CDR2 YFSETQ. V lost 6 bases and J 7 bases, leaving 7 bases between the germline ends. CDR3 length: 10 residues. CDR3 loop: CASNHAGYTF. Written as DNA, the CDR3 is TGCGCCAGCAATCATGCTGGCTACACCTTC.

The chain links TRBV7-2 to TRBJ1-6; 8 positions agree with TRBD1. Germline assignment: CDR1 SGHTA and CDR2 FQGNSA. Germline trimming cut 0 bases from V and 11 bases from J; bases unmatched to any gene: 3. The CDR3 loop spans 14 amino acids. CDR3 sequence (DNA): TGTGCCAGCAGCTTAGCGACAGGGGCGCCACCCCTCCACTTT. Its translation: CASSLATGAPPLHF.

The CDR3 DNA sequence: TGTGCCAGCAGTTTAGGATACCGGGGCCAAAGCGAAGCTTTCTTT. This translates into CASSLGYRGQSEAFF. The chain joins TRBV28 to TRBJ1-1; a possible D gene is TRBD1 (5 bases). V lost 2 bases, J lost 8 bases, and 18 bases lay in between. The CDR3 is 15 amino acids. Germline-derived CDR1 and CDR2 are MDHEN and SYDVKM.

The V and J genes are TRBV7-9 and TRBJ2-2, with 14 positions matching TRBD2. The CDR3 consists of 17 residues. Trimming removed 6 bases from V and 5 bases from J; junction bases left unmatched: 8. Germline V gene sequence: CDR1 SEHNR, CDR2 FQNEAQ (reference sequence). The CDR3 DNA reads as TGTGCCAGCAGGGGACTAGCGGGAGTAAGTGTGACCGGGGAGCTGTTTTTT. Translated, it gives CASRGLAGVSVTGELFF.

The genes are TRBV7-9 and TRBJ2-5; no reliable D call. Germline assignment: CDR1 SEHNR and CDR2 FQNEAQ (reference sequence). This CDR3 region has 11 residues. Trimming shortened V by 6 bases and J by 4 bases, and 6 bases separated the two germline ends. The CDR3 sequence: CASSNRETQYF. For the CDR3, the DNA is TGTGCCAGCAGTAATCGAGAGACCCAGTACTTC.

The chain links TRBV7-3 to TRBJ2-1; 7 bases match TRBD2. Losses at the gene ends were 1 base for V and 6 bases for J; bases not matched to a gene: 3. The germline CDR1 and CDR2 sequences are SGHTA and FQGTGA. The CDR3 is 14 amino acids. The CDR3 DNA is TGTGCCAGCAGCTTAATCGCTAGCGGCAATGAGCAGTTCTTC. Translating it yields CASSLIASGNEQFF.

This sequence joins TRBV27 and TRBJ1-2; TRBD1 is a possible D gene (6 bases). The CDR3 has 15 amino acids. CDR1 is MNHEY, CDR2 SMNVEV, per germline (reference sequence). The V gene lost 6 bases and the J gene lost 2 bases, with 16 bases spanning the gap. The CDR3 DNA follows: TGTGCCAGCAGACCAGGGGACCAACCCAACTATGGCTACACCTTC. As protein: CASRPGDQPNYGYTF.

The chain has TRBV10-2 and TRBJ1-3; unclear D gene. CDR1 and CDR2 from the germline V gene are WSHSY and SAAADI. V shed 0 bases and J shed 0 bases, with 9 bases lying between them. CDR3 length: 16 amino acids. CDR3 sequence: CASSESRSSSGNTIYF. In DNA form, the CDR3 reads TGCGCCAGCAGTGAGTCGCGGTCCAGCTCTGGAAACACCATATATTTT.

V gene TRBV11-2 combines with J gene TRBJ1-1, with 9 bases lining up with TRBD1. From germline, CDR1 is SGHAT and CDR2 FQNNGV. After removal of 2 bases from V and 8 bases from J, the junction contained 6 bases not matched to a gene. The CDR3 length is 14 residues. DNA of the CDR3: TGTGCCAGCAGCTTAACCGGGACAGGGACCGAAGCTTTCTTT. Its translation: CASSLTGTGTEAFF.